This paragraph reports one T cell receptor (beta chain). The sample originates from a study of blood T cell repertoires in COVID-19. The assay was immunoSEQ multiplex PCR, and TCRdb's table has in-frame clones only and misses some. This sample has some 200,000 clones, with around 86% found just once. The CDR3 is 15 residues long. V lost 1 base, J lost 4 bases, and 2 bases stayed unmatched. Germline V lookup: CDR1 LGHDT, CDR2 YNNKEL (reference sequence). The J gene is TRBJ2-1, the V gene TRBV3-1 (or the pseudogene TRBV3-2); TRBD2 agrees at 9 bases. Sequencing was performed on peripheral blood. The origin of this receptor is an elderly woman in a cohort sampled during active or convalescent COVID-19. CDR3 coding DNA: TGTGCCAGCAGCCAAGGACTAGCGGAGTACAATGAGCAGTTCTTC. This translates into CASSQGLAEYNEQFF.